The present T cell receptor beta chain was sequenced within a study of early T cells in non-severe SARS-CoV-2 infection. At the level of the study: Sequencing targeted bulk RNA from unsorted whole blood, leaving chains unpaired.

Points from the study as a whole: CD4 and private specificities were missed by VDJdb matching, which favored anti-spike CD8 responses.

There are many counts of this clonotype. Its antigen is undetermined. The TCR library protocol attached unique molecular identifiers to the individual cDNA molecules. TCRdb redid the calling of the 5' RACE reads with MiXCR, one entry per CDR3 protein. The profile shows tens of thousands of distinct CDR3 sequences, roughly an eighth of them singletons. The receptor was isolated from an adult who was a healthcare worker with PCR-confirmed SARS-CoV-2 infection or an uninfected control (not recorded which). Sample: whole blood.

The DNA for the CDR3 is TGTGCCAGCAGCCCCTTTGGAGCGAACACCGGGGAGCTGTTTTTT. Amino acids: CASSPFGANTGELFF. J is TRBJ2-2 and V is TRBV7-6; D is undetermined. The V end lost 5 bases, the J end lost 0 bases, and 10 bases lay between the germline ends. This CDR3 has 15 amino acids. Per germline, CDR1 SGHVS and CDR2 FNYEAQ.